This T cell receptor beta chain was sequenced in a study of pediatric ulcerative colitis. About this clone: Antigen: not known.

Some clones are missing from TCRdb's copy, which holds only in-frame ones; the method was immunoSEQ multiplex PCR. This sample yields about 60,000 clones, of which more than 75% are seen a single time; about 1.5% belongs to the top ten. General observations from the study: Blood-rectal clonal overlap within each person was significantly higher in ulcerative colitis patients than controls.

The receptor was isolated from a boy aged 5-17 years who was a control in a study of pediatric ulcerative colitis. The specimen sequenced was blood.

The CDR3 loop is CASTFPPGRNTEAFF. In DNA form, the CDR3 reads TGTGCCAGCACTTTTCCGCCCGGGAGGAACACTGAAGCTTTCTTT. The chain carries TRBV2 and TRBJ1-1; D is unresolved. The germline CDR1 and CDR2 sequences are SNHLY and FYNNEI. V was cut by 7 bases and J by 1 base, with 16 bases left in between. The CDR3 contains 15 residues.